The TCR beta chain under discussion was sequenced for a study of cytomegalovirus exposure and HLA in healthy donors. Whole-study findings and limits: When presence/absence was analysed, sequencing depth was taken to be roughly uniform across donors.

PCR was performed using 60 Vbeta and 13 Jbeta primers. TCRdb's table, derived via immunoSEQ multiplex PCR, lists solely in-frame clones and lacks some. The sample gives more than 90,000 clones, approximately 89% of which show up once; 3% to 4% is in the top ten. Note on this clone: The antigen is unknown.

This clonotype was sampled from a man aged 25-45 years in good health and CMV-seronegative. Sequenced material: PBMCs.

CDR3 amino acids: CASTLTEAGVVNEQFF. DNA of the CDR3: TGTGCCAGCACCCTGACCGAGGCGGGAGTCGTCAATGAGCAGTTCTTC. The genes are TRBV7-8 and TRBJ2-1; 7 positions agree with TRBD2. CDR3 length: 16 residues. The V and J ends lost 7 bases and 6 bases, in that order; junction bases with no gene match: 15. Germline CDR1 SGHVS, CDR2 FQNEAQ.